This T cell receptor beta chain is from a study of T cells in localized non-small cell lung cancer. Study-wide results and caveats: Owing to sequencing of a solitary tumor region, heterogeneity cannot be discounted. Appearance in adjacent lung was seen for a median around 60 of the top 100 tumor clones. Uninvolved adjacent lung, not tumor, had the highest T cell clonality.

The germline V gene encodes CDR1 LGHNA and CDR2 YSLEER. The ends were cut back, 0 bases at V and 13 bases at J, with 18 bases in the middle. The CDR3 extends over 14 amino acids. Clones were read by immunoSEQ multiplex PCR, and TCRdb kept only the in-frame ones, dropping some. The repertoire includes fewer than 40,000 clones, about nine tenths of them detected once, and under 20% sits in the top ten. Concerning this clone itself: Its specificity is unknown.

Sample: peripheral blood mononuclear cells, taken before any cancer treatment. This chain uses TRBV4-3 with TRBJ1-1; unclear D gene. The clonotype comes from a man aged 35 to 70 with stage III lung adenocarcinoma. The CDR3 sequence: CASSQDYGPLRGFF. CDR3 coding DNA: TGCGCCAGCAGCCAAGATTACGGACCGCTGAGAGGTTTCTTT.